The 24 T cell receptor beta chains below come from one sample, sequenced in a study of human T cells and chemical hapten exposure. TCRdb processed the RACE reads anew with MiXCR; each CDR3 protein has one entry. Among about 98,000 distinct CDR3 sequences listed, less than 14% were seen once. Described time point: pre-sensitization, week 0. Treatment noted: therapeutic diphenylcyclopropenone sensitization with weekly scalp DPC. The material sequenced was whole blood, taken in connection with sensitization to the hapten diphenylcyclopropenone (DPC). The receptors were sampled from an older woman with alopecia areata. Some clones in this sample may be carry-over from other donors' samples.

This clonotype has only a few counts. J is TRBJ1-2 and V is TRBV27; 11 bases are shared with TRBD1. The CDR3 has 16 amino acids. Germline CDR1 reads MNHEY; CDR2 reads SMNVEV (reference sequence). Trimming cost V 6 bases and J 6 bases; bases outside gene matches: 12. This CDR3 is CASSLLGDRGSDGYTF. The CDR3 region has the DNA TGTGCCAGCAGCCTCTTAGGGGACAGGGGGAGTGATGGCTACACCTTC.

At least ten counts were recorded for this clonotype. J is TRBJ1-5 and V is TRBV30, with a tentative D call TRBD1 (5 bases). The CDR3 sequence is 16 residues long. Germline V CDR1 and CDR2: GTSNPN, SVGIG (reference sequence). Trimming pared 0 bases from V and 0 bases from J, leaving 12 bases between. CDR3 in DNA: TGTGCCTGGAGTGTACCAGGGCTGCGTAGCAATCAGCCCCAGCATTTT. It codes for CAWSVPGLRSNQPQHF.

At least ten counts were recorded for this clonotype. This chain joins TRBV18 and TRBJ1-1; D remains unclear. Germline CDR1 is KGHSH and CDR2 is LQKENI. V was shortened by 6 bases and J by 3 bases, with 17 bases between the two germline ends. CDR3 length: 15 amino acids. CDR3 loop: CASSPESYGYTEAFF. The CDR3, as DNA: TGTGCCAGCTCCCCTGAAAGCTATGGGTACACTGAAGCTTTCTTT.

Note on this clonotype: It may be a read error: a sequence one base away is much more abundant. CDR3 amino acids: CASWTPHQMGTNVLTF. The CDR3 DNA reads TGTGCCAGCTGGACCCCTCACCAGATGGGGACCAACGTCCTGACTTTC. This sequence joins TRBV27 and TRBJ2-6; no firm D call. Per the germline V gene, CDR1 is MNHEY and CDR2 is SMNVEV (reference sequence). Trimming left V 8 bases short and J 8 bases short, with 22 bases between. This CDR3 region has 16 residues.

This clonotype was found many times. This rearrangement joins TRBV5-1 to TRBJ1-1, with D uncertain. Per germline, CDR1 SGHRS and CDR2 YFSETQ. V was shortened by 1 base and J by 1 base, with 11 bases between the two germline ends. There are 15 residues in the CDR3. The CDR3 region is CASSLKQVPNTEAFF. In DNA, the CDR3 is TGCGCCAGCAGCTTGAAGCAGGTACCGAACACTGAAGCTTTCTTT.

In this sample, this clonotype turned up a few times. The chain recombines TRBV20-1 with TRBJ2-1, with 10 bases lining up with TRBD2. Germline CDR1 is DFQATT and CDR2 is SNEGSKA (reference sequence). The CDR3 extends over 18 amino acids. V lost 0 bases to trimming and J lost 7 bases; unmatched junction nucleotides: 15. This CDR3 reads CSAREVRTSGSWFNEQFF. CDR3 nucleotide sequence: TGCAGTGCTAGAGAAGTTCGGACTAGCGGTTCCTGGTTTAATGAGCAGTTCTTC.

This clonotype was detected many times. The V and J genes are TRBV7-9 and TRBJ1-1; tentative D call: TRBD1 (6 bases). This CDR3 is built from 15 residues. Trimming took 4 bases from V and 0 from J, leaving 12 bases between them. The germline gives CDR1 SEHNR, CDR2 FQNEAQ (reference sequence). The CDR3 nucleotides read TGTGCCAGCAGCTCCTCCGGGACAATGAACACTGAAGCTTTCTTT. Translation gives CASSSSGTMNTEAFF.

The sample holds a few counts of this clonotype. This chain connects TRBV6-6 to TRBJ1-5, with a tentative D call TRBD1 (5 bases). The ends were cut back, 2 bases at V and 2 bases at J, with 10 bases in the middle. CDR3 length: 15 amino acids. The germline V gene has CDR1 MNHNY and CDR2 SVGAGI (reference sequence). CDR3 nucleotide sequence: TGTGCCAGCAGTTACCAGGGTTTGGGCAATCAGCCCCAGCATTTT. It codes for CASSYQGLGNQPQHF.

In this sample, this clonotype turned up a few times. The V call is TRBV19, the J call TRBJ2-1; D uncertain. In germline, CDR1 is LNHDA, CDR2 SQIVND (reference sequence). V lost 4 bases and J 6 bases, leaving 10 bases between the germline ends. This CDR3 region has 13 residues. CDR3 DNA: TGTGCCAGTAGTACCCAACACACCAATGAGCAGTTCTTC. The encoded protein is CASSTQHTNEQFF. Filled out from reference TRBV19 and TRBJ2-1, the complete variable domain reads DGGITQSPKYLFRKEGQNVTLSCEQNLNHDAMYWYRQDPGQGLRLIYYSQIVNDFQKGDIAEGYSVSREKKESFPLTVTSAQKNPTAFYLCASSTQHTNEQFFGPGTRLTVL.

This clonotype has a handful of counts. The chain couples TRBV6-5 to TRBJ2-5, with TRBD2 identical over 16 bases. V trimming: 5 bases; J trimming: 4 bases; junction bases outside the gene matches: 7. This CDR3 is built from 17 residues. CDR1 and CDR2 (germline): MNHEY, SVGAGI. CDR3 bases: TGTGCCAGCAGTCCGTGGGGACTAGCGGGGGGGATAGAGACCCAGTACTTC. It codes for CASSPWGLAGGIETQYF.

V gene TRBV29-1 combines with J gene TRBJ2-3; unclear D gene. Trimming took 4 bases from V and 1 from J, leaving 9 bases between them. From germline, CDR1 is SQVTM and CDR2 ANQGSEA. CDR3 length: 13 amino acids. The CDR3 DNA reads as TGCAGCGTTGCTGGGCAGGGCACAGATACGCAGTATTTT. Translated: CSVAGQGTDTQYF.

This clonotype was seen only a few times. The chain couples TRBV7-2 to TRBJ1-2; TRBD1 agrees at 8 bases. CDR1 and CDR2 from the germline V gene are SGHTA and FQGNSA. The CDR3 contains 18 residues. Trimming took 0 bases from V and 3 from J; bases not matched to a gene: 12. For the CDR3, the DNA is TGTGCCAGCAGCTTAGCTTATAGAGGACAGGGCCTCGACTATGGCTACACCTTC. Its translation is CASSLAYRGQGLDYGYTF.

This clonotype was counted at least ten times. This chain joins TRBV20-1 and TRBJ2-2; D is unresolved. Germline lookup yields CDR1 DFQATT and CDR2 SNEGSKA (reference sequence). V dropped 6 bases and J dropped 6 bases, with 17 bases sitting between them. The CDR3 sequence is 14 residues long. This chain's CDR3 is CSAKGSGEPGELFF. The CDR3 DNA is TGCAGTGCCAAAGGTTCAGGAGAACCCGGGGAGCTGTTTTTT.

This clonotype was seen a handful of times. The chain combines TRBV20-1 with TRBJ1-6; D is unresolved. V was pared by 0 bases and J by 7 bases, with 10 bases between. CDR3 length: 14 amino acids. Germline V gene data show CDR1 as DFQATT and CDR2 as SNEGSKA (reference sequence). In DNA, the CDR3 is TGCAGTGCTAGAGATTGGGCGGGAAATTCACCCCTCCACTTT. As protein: CSARDWAGNSPLHF.

V and J are TRBV11-2 and TRBJ1-2, with TRBD1 as a possible D gene (5 bases). Germline loops: CDR1 SGHAT, CDR2 FQNNGV. V lost 0 bases to trimming and J lost 5 bases, with 22 bases between them. The CDR3 is made up of 18 amino acids. The CDR3 DNA reads TGTGCCAGCAGCTTAGATCCGTGGGGACGGAGGGCCCGGTATGGCTACACCTTC. Encoded protein: CASSLDPWGRRARYGYTF.

This clonotype was seen repeatedly, ten times or more. CDR3 residues: CASSREGGGQETQYF. The CDR3 DNA sequence: TGCGCCAGCAGCCGTGAAGGCGGGGGACAAGAGACCCAGTACTTC. The chain uses TRBV4-1 and TRBJ2-5; 7 nucleotides agree with TRBD2. V lost 4 bases and J lost 2; bases outside the gene matches: 7. The CDR3 consists of 15 residues. Germline V gives CDR1 MGHRA, CDR2 YSYEKL.

This chain uses TRBV10-3 with TRBJ2-1, with 7 bases lining up with TRBD1. The V gene end was trimmed by 0 bases and the J gene end by 4 bases; junction bases not matched to a gene: 3. This CDR3 is 15 amino acids long. Germline V gene sequence: CDR1 ENHRY, CDR2 SYGVKD. The CDR3 DNA reads as TGTGCCATCAGTGAGTCGACAGGGATTTACAATGAGCAGTTCTTC. Protein product: CAISESTGIYNEQFF.

This clonotype was seen at least ten times. The chain combines TRBV5-1 with TRBJ1-3; D perhaps matches TRBD1 (6 bases). Germline-derived CDR1 and CDR2 are SGHRS and YFSETQ. This CDR3 region has 15 residues. The ends were cut back, 7 bases at V and 1 base at J, with 15 bases in the middle. The DNA for the CDR3 is TGCGCCAGCCAGACAGCAGGGGTATCTGGAAACACCATATATTTT. The encoded protein is CASQTAGVSGNTIYF. The whole variable domain, remainder taken from reference TRBV5-1 and TRBJ1-3, is KAGVTQTPRYLIKTRGQQVTLSCSPISGHRSVSWYQQTPGQGLQFLFEYFSETQRNKGNFPGRFSGRQFSNSRSEMNVSTLELGDSALYLCASQTAGVSGNTIYFGEGSWLTVV.

This clonotype occurred many times. The chain combines TRBV7-8 with TRBJ2-1; D unclear. Per the germline V gene, CDR1 is SGHVS and CDR2 is FQNEAQ. Trimming took 1 base from V and 13 from J, leaving 8 bases between them. The CDR3 is made up of 11 amino acids. CDR3 residues: CASSLDTYQFF. CDR3 coding DNA: TGTGCCAGCAGCTTAGACACATATCAGTTCTTC. Based on the CDR3 plus reference TRBV7-8 and TRBJ2-1, the full variable domain is GAGVSQSPRYKVAKRGQDVALRCDPISGHVSLFWYQQALGQGPEFLTYFQNEAQLDKSGLPSDRFFAERPEGSVSTLKIQRTQQEDSAVYLCASSLDTYQFFGPGTRLTVL.

This clonotype was seen only a few times. The chain is built from TRBV7-8 and TRBJ1-6, with 8 nucleotides matching TRBD1. Germline V gene data show CDR1 as SGHVS and CDR2 as FQNEAQ. Trimming cost V 5 bases and J 6 bases; bases outside gene matches: 6. This CDR3 has 15 residues. The CDR3 sequence is CASSAQTGVNSPLHF. CDR3 nucleotide sequence: TGTGCCAGCAGCGCCCAGACAGGGGTTAATTCACCCCTCCACTTT. Supplemented by reference TRBV7-8 and TRBJ1-6, the full variable domain reads GAGVSQSPRYKVAKRGQDVALRCDPISGHVSLFWYQQALGQGPEFLTYFQNEAQLDKSGLPSDRFFAERPEGSVSTLKIQRTQQEDSAVYLCASSAQTGVNSPLHFGNGTRLTVT.

V gene TRBV20-1 combines with J gene TRBJ2-7; no clear D gene. There are 14 residues in the CDR3. The V end lost 4 bases, the J end lost 4 bases, and 17 bases lay between the germline ends. Germline V gives CDR1 DFQATT, CDR2 SNEGSKA (reference sequence). The CDR3, as DNA: TGCAGTGCTACCTACCGGGCCCCTCCATACGAGCAGTACTTC. This gives the protein CSATYRAPPYEQYF.

This chain uses TRBV30 with TRBJ2-1; D is undetermined. V dropped 2 bases and J dropped 11 bases, with 10 bases sitting between them. CDR1 is GTSNPN and CDR2 is SVGIG in the germline V gene (reference sequence). CDR3 size: 11 residues. This CDR3 reads CAWSLSDQQFF. The CDR3 DNA follows: TGTGCCTGGAGTTTGTCGGACCAGCAGTTCTTC.

This clonotype has more than one count but fewer than ten. CDR3: CASSKAERGREPQHF. DNA of the CDR3: TGTGCCAGCAGCAAAGCAGAGAGGGGTCGGGAGCCCCAGCATTTT. The chain links TRBV21-1 to TRBJ1-5; the listed D gene, TRBD1, was not tested against the DNA. TRBV21-1 is deemed a pseudogene. The length of the CDR3 is 15 residues.

This clonotype was recorded only once. A much larger clonotype is one base distant, so this may be a read error. The chain has TRBV19 and TRBJ2-5; TRBD1 might be the D (6 bases). CDR3 length: 14 residues. Germline V gives CDR1 LNHDA, CDR2 SQIVND (reference sequence). V was pared by 5 bases and J by 6 bases, with 16 bases between. CDR3 sequence: CASSDLSDSQTQYF. CDR3 DNA: TGTGCCAGTAGTGATCTTTCGGACAGCCAGACCCAGTACTTC.